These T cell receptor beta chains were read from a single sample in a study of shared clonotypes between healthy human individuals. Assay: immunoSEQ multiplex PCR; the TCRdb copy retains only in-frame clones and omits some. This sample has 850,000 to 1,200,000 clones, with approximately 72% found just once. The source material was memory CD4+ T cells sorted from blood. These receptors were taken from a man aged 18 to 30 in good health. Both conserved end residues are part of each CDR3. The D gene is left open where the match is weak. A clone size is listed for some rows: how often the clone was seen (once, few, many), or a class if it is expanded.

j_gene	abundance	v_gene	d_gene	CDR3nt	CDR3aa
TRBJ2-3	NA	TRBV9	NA	TGTGCCAGCAGCGTAGATTCACTAACAGATACGCAGTATTTT	CASSVDSLTDTQYF
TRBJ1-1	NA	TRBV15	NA	TGTGCCACCAGCAGAGATTCCGGCGGCAGGGGGAACACTGAAGCTTTCTTT	CATSRDSGGRGNTEAFF
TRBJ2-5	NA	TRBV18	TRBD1	TGTGCCAGCTCGGCCGGGACAGGAACAGAGACCCAGTACTTC	CASSAGTGTETQYF
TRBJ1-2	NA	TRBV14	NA	TGTGCCAGCAGCCCGCATACCGGGACTAACTATGGCTACACCTTC	CASSPHTGTNYGYTF
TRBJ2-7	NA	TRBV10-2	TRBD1	TGCGCCAGCAGAGCCGGGACAGGGGGCAATTCCTACGAGCAGTACTTC	CASRAGTGGNSYEQYF
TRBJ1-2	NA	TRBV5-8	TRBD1	TGTGCCAGCAGCCCGGGACAGAATAACTATGGCTACACCTTC	CASSPGQNNYGYTF
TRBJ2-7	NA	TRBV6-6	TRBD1	TGTGCCAGCAGCTCACAGGGGTTCTCCTACGAGCAGTACTTC	CASSSQGFSYEQYF
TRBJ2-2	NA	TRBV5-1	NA	TGCGCCAGCAGCGAACTAGCAGCCGGGAACACCGGGGAGCTGTTTTTT	CASSELAAGNTGELFF
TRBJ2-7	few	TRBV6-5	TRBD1	TGTGCCAGCAGAGGGGACAGCTCCTACGAGCAGTACTTC	CASRGDSSYEQYF
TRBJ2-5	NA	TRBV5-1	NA	TGCGCCAGCAGCTTGCTTGGACTGGCAGAGACCCAGTACTTC	CASSLLGLAETQYF
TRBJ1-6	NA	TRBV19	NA	TGTGCCAGTAGGACAGGAGTGGAAATACATAATTCACCCCTCCACTTT	CASRTGVEIHNSPLHF
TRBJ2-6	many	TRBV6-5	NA	TGTGCCAGCAGTTGGTTAAAGGCGTCTGGGGCCAACGTCCTGACTTTC	CASSWLKASGANVLTF
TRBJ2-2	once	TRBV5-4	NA	TGTGCCAGCAGCCCAGGGGCCGGGGAGCTGTTTTTT	CASSPGAGELFF
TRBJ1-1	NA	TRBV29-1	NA	TGCAGCGTTGAAGATATTCACGTGGGCACTGAAGCTTTCTTT	CSVEDIHVGTEAFF
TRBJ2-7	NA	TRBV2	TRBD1	TGTGCCAGCAGCCGGGACAGGGGGCTCGTGGACGAGCAGTACTTC	CASSRDRGLVDEQYF
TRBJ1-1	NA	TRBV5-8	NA	TGTGCCGGGGCGAGGGGGAGGAACACTGAAGCTTTCTTT	CAGARGRNTEAFF
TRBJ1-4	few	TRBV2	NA	TGTGCCAGCAGTGTTTTCGTCGAAAAACTGTTTTTT	CASSVFVEKLFF
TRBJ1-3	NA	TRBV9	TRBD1	TGTGCCAGCAGCGTATGGGACAGGGGGCCTGGAAACACCATATATTTT	CASSVWDRGPGNTIYF
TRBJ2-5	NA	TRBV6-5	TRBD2	TGTGCCAGCAGTTATGCGGGGGTCCAAGAGACCCAGTACTTC	CASSYAGVQETQYF
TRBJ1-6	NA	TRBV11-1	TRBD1	TGTGCCAGCAGCCGGGGGGGACAGAATAATTCACCCCTCCACTTT	CASSRGGQNNSPLHF
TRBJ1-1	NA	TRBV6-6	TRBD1	TGTGCCAGCAGTTACGGGACAGAAGGAACTGAAGCTTTCTTT	CASSYGTEGTEAFF
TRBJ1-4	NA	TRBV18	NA	TGTGCCAGCTCACCACCAGAACCAGCAGAAAAACTGTTTTTT	CASSPPEPAEKLFF
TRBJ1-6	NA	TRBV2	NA	TGTGCCAGCAGCGACACCGGACAGTCTTTTAATTCACCCCTCCACTTT	CASSDTGQSFNSPLHF
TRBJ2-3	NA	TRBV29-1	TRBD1	TGCAGCGTACGACAGGGATATGCAGATACGCAGTATTTT	CSVRQGYADTQYF
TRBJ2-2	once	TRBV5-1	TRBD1	TGCGCCAGCGGACAGGGGGCGAACACCGGGGAGCTGTTTTTT	CASGQGANTGELFF
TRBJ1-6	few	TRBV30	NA	TGTGCCTGGAGGGAAGGTGCAGGTAATTCACCCCTCCACTTT	CAWREGAGNSPLHF
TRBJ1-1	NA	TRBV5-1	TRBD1	TGCGCCAGCAGCTACTCGACAGGGATGAACACTGAAGCTTTCTTT	CASSYSTGMNTEAFF
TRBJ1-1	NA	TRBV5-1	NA	TGCGCCAGCAGCTTGGGCAGGGAGGGCACTGAAGCTTTCTTT	CASSLGREGTEAFF
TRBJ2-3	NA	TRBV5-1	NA	TGCGCCAGCAGCTTGGGAGGGAAGCAAGATACGCAGTATTTT	CASSLGGKQDTQYF
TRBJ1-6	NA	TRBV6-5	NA	TGTGCCAGCCAGGGCTCCTATAATTCACCCCTCCACTTT	CASQGSYNSPLHF
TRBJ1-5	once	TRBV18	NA	TGTGCCAGCTCACCACCGACAGGAGAGCCCCAGCATTTT	CASSPPTGEPQHF
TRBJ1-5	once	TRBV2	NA	TGTGCCAGCGGGGAAGGGGGAGGGTATCAGCCCCAGCATTTT	CASGEGGGYQPQHF
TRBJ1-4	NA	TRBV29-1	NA	TGCAGCGTGAGATCGACGGGGAATGAAAAACTGTTTTTT	CSVRSTGNEKLFF
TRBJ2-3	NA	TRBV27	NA	TGTGCCAGCAGCCCTTGGGGTATCACAGATACGCAGTATTTT	CASSPWGITDTQYF
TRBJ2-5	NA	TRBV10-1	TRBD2	TGCGCCAGCAGCGCCAGCGGGGGAGGGCAAGAGACCCAGTACTTC	CASSASGGGQETQYF
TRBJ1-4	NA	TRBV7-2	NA	TGTGCCAGCAGCTTGAGGGGGAGGTCTAATGAAAAACTGTTTTTT	CASSLRGRSNEKLFF
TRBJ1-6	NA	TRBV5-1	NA	TGCGCCAGCAGCTTGACCCGGGCAGGGGCGAATTCACCCCTCCACTTT	CASSLTRAGANSPLHF
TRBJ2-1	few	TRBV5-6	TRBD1	TGTGCCAGCAGCCCAAGGGCAGGGGGTCAGAATGAGCAGTTCTTC	CASSPRAGGQNEQFF
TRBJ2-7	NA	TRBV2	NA	TGTGCCAGCAGCAGAGACAGCCACGAGCAGTACTTC	CASSRDSHEQYF
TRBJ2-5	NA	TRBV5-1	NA	TGCGCCAGCAGCTTCAAAGAGACCCAGTACTTC	CASSFKETQYF
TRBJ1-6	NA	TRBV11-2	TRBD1	TGTGCCAGCAGCTTAATCTCGCCAGGACAGGGGAATTCACCCCTCCACTTT	CASSLISPGQGNSPLHF
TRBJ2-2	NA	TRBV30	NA	TGTGCCTGGAGTCCAGACACCGGGGAGCTGTTTTTT	CAWSPDTGELFF
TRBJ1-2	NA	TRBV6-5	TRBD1	TGTGCCAGCAGAAAACAGGACAGGGGCGATGGCTACACCTTC	CASRKQDRGDGYTF
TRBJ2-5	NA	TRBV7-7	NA	TGTGCTAGCAGCTTAAGGGCTTCGGAGACCCAGTACTTC	CASSLRASETQYF
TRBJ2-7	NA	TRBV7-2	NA	TGTGCCAGCAGCTTATCAGGGGCTGGTGAGCAGTACTTC	CASSLSGAGEQYF
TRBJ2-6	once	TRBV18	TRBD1	TGTGCCAGCTCACCGATACCAGGGGGCTCTGGGGCCAACGTCCTGACTTTC	CASSPIPGGSGANVLTF
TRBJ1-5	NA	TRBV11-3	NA	TGTGCCAGCAGCTCGACCTCGGAGGGCCAGCCCCAGCATTTT	CASSSTSEGQPQHF
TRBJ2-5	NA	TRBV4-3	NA	TGCGCCAGCAGCCAAGATCTCGATCGAGATACCCAGTACTTC	CASSQDLDRDTQYF
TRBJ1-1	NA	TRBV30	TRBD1	TGTGCCTGCGGGACAGGGGGCACTGAAGCTTTCTTT	CACGTGGTEAFF
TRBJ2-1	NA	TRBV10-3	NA	TGTGCCATCAAGGGCCAGGAATGGAATGAGCAGTTCTTC	CAIKGQEWNEQFF
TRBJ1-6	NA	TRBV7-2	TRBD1	TGTGCCAGCAGCTTAGCGTGGGGACAGTATTCACCCCTCCACTTT	CASSLAWGQYSPLHF
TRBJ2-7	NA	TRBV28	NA	TGTGCCAGCAGTTTAGGCACAAGCTCCTACGAGCAGTACTTC	CASSLGTSSYEQYF
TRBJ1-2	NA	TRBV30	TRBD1	TGTGCCTGGAGGGAGGGGGCGAGCTATGGCTACACCTTC	CAWREGASYGYTF
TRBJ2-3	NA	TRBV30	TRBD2	TGTGCCTCCATATGGACTAGCCTTAGCACAGATACGCAGTATTTT	CASIWTSLSTDTQYF